The 5 T cell receptor beta chains below were found in one sample sequenced in a study of blood T cell repertoires in COVID-19. Here immunoSEQ multiplex PCR was the method, and the copy in TCRdb shows in-frame clones only, minus some. The table records 110,000 to 150,000 clones, approximately 80% of them present only once. Input material: PBMCs or T cells enriched from blood (not recorded which). The source is a young woman who had been exposed to COVID-19.

This clone was observed once. Other DNA sequences in the same sample also yield this CDR3. The chain couples TRBV7-9 to TRBJ2-7; D unclear. Germline CDR1 and CDR2: SEHNR and FQNEAQ (reference sequence). The CDR3 contains 13 residues. Between the trimmed V and J ends, which lost 1 base and 4 bases, there was a span of 8 bases. CDR3 amino acids: CASSLELRYEQYF. DNA for the CDR3: TGTGCCAGCAGCTTAGAACTCCGGTACGAGCAGTACTTC.

The CDR3 nucleotides read TGTGCCAGCAGCTCTCGGACAGGGACGGTTCGGCACGAGCAGTACTTC. Encoded protein: CASSSRTGTVRHEQYF. The genes are TRBV6-2 or TRBV6-3 and TRBJ2-7; TRBD1 matches at 8 bases. This CDR3 region has 16 residues. V trimming: 6 bases; J trimming: 5 bases; junction bases outside the gene matches: 15. The germline gives CDR1 MNHEY, CDR2 SVGEGT.

The chain uses TRBV7-6 and TRBJ1-4; TRBD1 matches at 9 bases. The CDR3 is made up of 14 amino acids. V dropped 4 bases and J dropped 10; count of bases not matched to a gene: 7. The germline V gene has CDR1 SGHVS and CDR2 FNYEAQ. The DNA for the CDR3 is TGTGCCAGCAGCTCCGGGACAGGGAGTAGAAAACTGTTTTTT. Protein: CASSSGTGSRKLFF.

This sequence joins TRBV9 and TRBJ2-7; the match to TRBD1 covers 8 bases. Germline-derived CDR1 and CDR2 are SGDLS and YYNGEE. The CDR3 totals 16 residues. Trimming at V came to 4 bases and at J to 0 bases, leaving 9 bases not matched to a gene. The CDR3 DNA reads TGTGCCAGCAGCCCCAATTCCGGACAGGGCTCCTACGAGCAGTACTTC. This gives the protein CASSPNSGQGSYEQYF.

This clone came up a few times. The chain recombines TRBV30 with TRBJ2-7; TRBD1 aligns across 7 bases. Germline loops: CDR1 GTSNPN, CDR2 SVGIG (reference sequence). The length of the CDR3 is 15 residues. Trimming removed 8 bases from V and 3 bases from J; junction bases left unmatched: 16. As DNA, the CDR3 is TGTGCCACCCGAAAGGACAGGTCTATTTACTACGAGCAGTACTTC. As protein: CATRKDRSIYYEQYF.